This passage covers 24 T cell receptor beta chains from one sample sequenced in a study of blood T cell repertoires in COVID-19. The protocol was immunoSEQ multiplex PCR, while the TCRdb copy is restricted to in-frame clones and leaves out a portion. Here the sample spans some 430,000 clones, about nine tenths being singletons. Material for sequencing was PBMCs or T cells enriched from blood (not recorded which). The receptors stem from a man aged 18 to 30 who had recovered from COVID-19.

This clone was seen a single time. The CDR3 sequence: CASSAFTRTAEAFF. DNA for the CDR3: TGTGCCAGCAGTGCGTTTACTCGAACGGCTGAAGCTTTCTTT. The genes are TRBV2 and TRBJ1-1, with D unresolved. Germline CDR1 SNHLY, CDR2 FYNNEI. CDR3 length: 14 amino acids. Trimming shortened V by 4 bases and J by 6 bases, and 15 bases separated the two germline ends.

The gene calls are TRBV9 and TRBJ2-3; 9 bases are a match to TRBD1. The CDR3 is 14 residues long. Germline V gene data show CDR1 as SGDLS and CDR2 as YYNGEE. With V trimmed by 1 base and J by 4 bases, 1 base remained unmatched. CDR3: CASSVTGGADTQYF. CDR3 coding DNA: TGTGCCAGCAGCGTAACAGGGGGCGCAGATACGCAGTATTTT.

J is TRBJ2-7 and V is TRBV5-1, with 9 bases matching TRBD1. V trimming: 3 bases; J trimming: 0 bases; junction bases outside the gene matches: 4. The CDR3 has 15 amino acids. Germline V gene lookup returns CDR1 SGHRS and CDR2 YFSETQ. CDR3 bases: TGCGCCAGCAGCTGGACAGGGGACAGCTCCTACGAGCAGTACTTC. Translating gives CASSWTGDSSYEQYF. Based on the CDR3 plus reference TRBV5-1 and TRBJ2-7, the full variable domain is KAGVTQTPRYLIKTRGQQVTLSCSPISGHRSVSWYQQTPGQGLQFLFEYFSETQRNKGNFPGRFSGRQFSNSRSEMNVSTLELGDSALYLCASSWTGDSSYEQYFGPGTRLTVT.

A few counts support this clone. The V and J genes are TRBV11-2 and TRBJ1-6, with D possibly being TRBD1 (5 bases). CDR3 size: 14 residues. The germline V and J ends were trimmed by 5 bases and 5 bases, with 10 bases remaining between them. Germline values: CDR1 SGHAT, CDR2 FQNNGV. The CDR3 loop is CASSRAGNNSPLHF. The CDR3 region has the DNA TGTGCCAGCAGCCGGGCAGGGAATAATTCACCCCTCCACTTT.

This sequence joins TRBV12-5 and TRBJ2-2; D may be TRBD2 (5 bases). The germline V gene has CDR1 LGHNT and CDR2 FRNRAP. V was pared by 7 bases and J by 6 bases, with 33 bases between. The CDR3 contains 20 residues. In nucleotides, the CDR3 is TGTGCTAGTGTTAAAAAGCGCGGGTCTAGCCGGACCCCCGGCCCCGGGGAGCTGTTTTTT. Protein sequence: CASVKKRGSSRTPGPGELFF.

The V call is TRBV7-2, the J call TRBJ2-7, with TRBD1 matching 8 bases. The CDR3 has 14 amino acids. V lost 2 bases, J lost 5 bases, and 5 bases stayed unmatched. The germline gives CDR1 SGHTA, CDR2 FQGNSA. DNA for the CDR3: TGTGCCAGCAGCTTATACGGACAGGGCGACGAGCAGTACTTC. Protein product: CASSLYGQGDEQYF. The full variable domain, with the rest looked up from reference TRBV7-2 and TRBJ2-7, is GAGVSQSPSNKVTEKGKDVELRCDPISGHTALYWYRQSLGQGLEFLIYFQGNSAPDKSGLPSDRFSAERTGGSVSTLTIQRTQQEDSAVYLCASSLYGQGDEQYFGPGTRLTVT.

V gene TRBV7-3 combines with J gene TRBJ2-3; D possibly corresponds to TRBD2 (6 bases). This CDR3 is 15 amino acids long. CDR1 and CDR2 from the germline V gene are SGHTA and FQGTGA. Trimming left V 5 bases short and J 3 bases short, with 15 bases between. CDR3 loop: CASSAGSLKTDTQYF. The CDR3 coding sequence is TGTGCCAGCAGCGCGGGGAGTCTGAAAACAGATACGCAGTATTTT.

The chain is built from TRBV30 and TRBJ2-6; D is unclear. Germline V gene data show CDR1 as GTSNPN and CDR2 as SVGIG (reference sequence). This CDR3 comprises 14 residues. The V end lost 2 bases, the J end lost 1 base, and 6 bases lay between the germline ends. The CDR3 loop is CAWSHWSGANVLTF. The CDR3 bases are TGTGCCTGGAGTCACTGGTCTGGGGCCAACGTCCTGACTTTC.

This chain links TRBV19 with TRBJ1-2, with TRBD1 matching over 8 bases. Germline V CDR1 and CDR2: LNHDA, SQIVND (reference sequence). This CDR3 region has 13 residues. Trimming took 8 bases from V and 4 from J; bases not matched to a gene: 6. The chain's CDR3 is CASGIQGVYGYTF. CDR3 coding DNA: TGTGCCAGTGGAATACAGGGGGTCTATGGCTACACCTTC.

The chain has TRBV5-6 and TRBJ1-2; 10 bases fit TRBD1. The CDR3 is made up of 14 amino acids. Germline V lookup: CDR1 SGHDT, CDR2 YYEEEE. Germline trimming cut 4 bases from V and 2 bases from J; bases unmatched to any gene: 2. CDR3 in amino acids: CASSPGQGNYGYTF. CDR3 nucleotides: TGTGCCAGCAGCCCGGGACAGGGGAACTATGGCTACACCTTC.

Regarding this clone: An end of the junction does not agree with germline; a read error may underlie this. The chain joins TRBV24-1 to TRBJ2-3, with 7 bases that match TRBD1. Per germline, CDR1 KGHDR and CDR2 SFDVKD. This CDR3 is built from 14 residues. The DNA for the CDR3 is TGTGCCACCAGTGACCGGGACGGGACAGATACACAGTATTTT. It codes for CATSDRDGTDTQYF.

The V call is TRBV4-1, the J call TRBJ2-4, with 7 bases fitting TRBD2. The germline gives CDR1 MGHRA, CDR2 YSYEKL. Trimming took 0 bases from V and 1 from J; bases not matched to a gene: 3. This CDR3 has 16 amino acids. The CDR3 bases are TGCGCCAGCAGCCAAGAGGCGCGGGGGGCCAAAAACATTCAGTACTTC. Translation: CASSQEARGAKNIQYF.

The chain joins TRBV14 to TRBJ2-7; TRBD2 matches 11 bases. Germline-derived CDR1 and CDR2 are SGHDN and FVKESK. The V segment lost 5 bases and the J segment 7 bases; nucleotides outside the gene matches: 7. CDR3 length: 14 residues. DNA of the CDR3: TGTGCCAGCAGCTTAGCGGGAGGGTCGCGAGAGCAGTACTTC. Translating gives CASSLAGGSREQYF. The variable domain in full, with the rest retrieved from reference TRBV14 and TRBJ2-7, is EAGVTQFPSHSVIEKGQTVTLRCDPISGHDNLYWYRRVMGKEIKFLLHFVKESKQDESGMPNNRFLAERTGGTYSTLKVQPAELEDSGVYFCASSLAGGSREQYFGPGTRLTVT.

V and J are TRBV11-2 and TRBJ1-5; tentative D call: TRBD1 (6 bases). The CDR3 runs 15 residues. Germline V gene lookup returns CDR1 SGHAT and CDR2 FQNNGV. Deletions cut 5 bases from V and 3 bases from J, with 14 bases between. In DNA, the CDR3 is TGTGCCAGCAGCCGAGACACAGGGATCAATCAGCCCCAGCATTTT. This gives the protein CASSRDTGINQPQHF. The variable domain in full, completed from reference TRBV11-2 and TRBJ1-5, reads EAGVAQSPRYKIIEKRQSVAFWCNPISGHATLYWYQQILGQGPKLLIQFQNNGVVDDSQLPKDRFSAERLKGVDSTLKIQPAKLEDSAVYLCASSRDTGINQPQHFGDGTRLSIL.

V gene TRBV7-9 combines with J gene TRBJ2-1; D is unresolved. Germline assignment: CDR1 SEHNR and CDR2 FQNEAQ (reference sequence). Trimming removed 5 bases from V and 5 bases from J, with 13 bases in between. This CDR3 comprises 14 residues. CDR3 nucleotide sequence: TGTGCCAGCAGCGTAAGACACCAGAACAATGAGCAGTTCTTC. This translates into CASSVRHQNNEQFF. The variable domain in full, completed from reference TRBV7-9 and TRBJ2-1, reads DTGVSQNPRHKITKRGQNVTFRCDPISEHNRLYWYRQTLGQGPEFLTYFQNEAQLEKSRLLSDRFSAERPKGSFSTLEIQRTEQGDSAMYLCASSVRHQNNEQFFGPGTRLTVL.

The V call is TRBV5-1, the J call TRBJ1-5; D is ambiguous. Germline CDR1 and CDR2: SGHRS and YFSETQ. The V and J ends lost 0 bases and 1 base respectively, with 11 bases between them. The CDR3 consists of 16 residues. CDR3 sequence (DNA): TGCGCCAGCAGCTTGGGTCCCAGGCCCAGCAATCAGCCCCAGCATTTT. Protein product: CASSLGPRPSNQPQHF.

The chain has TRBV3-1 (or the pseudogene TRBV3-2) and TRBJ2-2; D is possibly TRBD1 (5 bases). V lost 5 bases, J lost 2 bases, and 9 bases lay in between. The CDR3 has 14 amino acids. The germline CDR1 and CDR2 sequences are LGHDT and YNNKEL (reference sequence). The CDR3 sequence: CASSYGQNTGELFF. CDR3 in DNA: TGTGCCAGCAGCTACGGACAAAACACCGGGGAGCTGTTTTTT.

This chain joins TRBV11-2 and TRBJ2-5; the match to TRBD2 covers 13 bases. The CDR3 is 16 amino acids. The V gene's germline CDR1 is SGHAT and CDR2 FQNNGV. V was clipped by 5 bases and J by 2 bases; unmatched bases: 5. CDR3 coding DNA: TGTGCCAGCAGCCTAGGGACTAGCGGGATACAAGAGACCCAGTACTTC. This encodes CASSLGTSGIQETQYF.

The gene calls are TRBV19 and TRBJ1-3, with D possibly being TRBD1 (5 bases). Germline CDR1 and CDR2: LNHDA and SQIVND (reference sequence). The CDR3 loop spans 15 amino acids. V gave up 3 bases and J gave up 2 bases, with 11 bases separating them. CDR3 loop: CASSIGGDPGNTIYF. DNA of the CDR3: TGTGCCAGTAGTATCGGGGGTGACCCTGGAAACACCATATATTTT.

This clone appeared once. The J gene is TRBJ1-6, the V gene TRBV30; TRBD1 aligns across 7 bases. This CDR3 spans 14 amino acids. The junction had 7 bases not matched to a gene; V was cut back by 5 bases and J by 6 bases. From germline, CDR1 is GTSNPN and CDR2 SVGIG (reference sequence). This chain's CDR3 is CAWCSGGGNSPLHF. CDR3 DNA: TGTGCCTGGTGCTCAGGGGGTGGTAATTCACCCCTCCACTTT.

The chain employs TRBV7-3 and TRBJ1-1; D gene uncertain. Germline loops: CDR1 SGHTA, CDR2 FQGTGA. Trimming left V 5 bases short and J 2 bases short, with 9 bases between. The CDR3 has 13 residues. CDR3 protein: CASSTILNTEAFF. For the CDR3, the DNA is TGTGCCAGCAGCACTATCTTAAACACTGAAGCTTTCTTT.

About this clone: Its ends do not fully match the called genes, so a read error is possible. In DNA form, the CDR3 reads TGTGCCAGCAGGAAAAACTCGGGACAGGGTATGGTCTTC. Translated, it gives CASRKNSGQGMVF. The chain has TRBV27 and TRBJ2-1; 9 bases align to TRBD1. This CDR3 contains 13 residues. Germline lookup yields CDR1 MNHEY and CDR2 SMNVEV (reference sequence).

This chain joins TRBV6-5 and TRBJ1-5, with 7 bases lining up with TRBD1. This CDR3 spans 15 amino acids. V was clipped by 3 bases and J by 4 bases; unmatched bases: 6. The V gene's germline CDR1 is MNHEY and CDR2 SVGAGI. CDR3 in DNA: TGTGCCAGCAGTTATTCGGGACAGAATAATCAGCCCCAGCATTTT. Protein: CASSYSGQNNQPQHF.

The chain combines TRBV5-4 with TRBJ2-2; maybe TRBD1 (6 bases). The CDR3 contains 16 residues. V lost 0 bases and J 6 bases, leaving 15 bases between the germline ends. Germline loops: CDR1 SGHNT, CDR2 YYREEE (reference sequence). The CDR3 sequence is CASSLVSGVFSGELFF. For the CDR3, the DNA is TGTGCCAGCAGCTTGGTGTCAGGGGTTTTCTCCGGGGAGCTGTTTTTT. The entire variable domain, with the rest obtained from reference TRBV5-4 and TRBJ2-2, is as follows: ETGVTQSPTHLIKTRGQQVTLRCSSQSGHNTVSWYQQALGQGPQFIFQYYREEENGRGNFPPRFSGLQFPNYSSELNVNALELDDSALYLCASSLVSGVFSGELFFGEGSRLTVL.